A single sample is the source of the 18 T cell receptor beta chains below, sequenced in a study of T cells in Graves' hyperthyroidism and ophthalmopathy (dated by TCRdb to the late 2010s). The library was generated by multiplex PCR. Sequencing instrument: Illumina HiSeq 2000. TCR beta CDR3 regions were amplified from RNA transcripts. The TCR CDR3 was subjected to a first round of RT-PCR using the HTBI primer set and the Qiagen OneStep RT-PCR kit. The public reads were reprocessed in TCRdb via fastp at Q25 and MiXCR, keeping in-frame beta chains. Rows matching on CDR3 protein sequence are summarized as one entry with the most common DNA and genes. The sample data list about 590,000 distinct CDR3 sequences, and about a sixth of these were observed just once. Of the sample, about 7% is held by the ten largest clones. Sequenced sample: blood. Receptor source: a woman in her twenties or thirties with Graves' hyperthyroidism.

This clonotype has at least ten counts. This CDR3 reads CSVGGGYYEQYF. The CDR3 DNA is TGCAGCGTCGGAGGCGGTTACTACGAGCAGTACTTC. The chain combines TRBV29-1 with TRBJ2-7, with D perhaps TRBD2 (5 bases). With 6 bases removed from V and 3 bases from J, the gap between germline ends came to 12 bases. This CDR3 comprises 12 residues. Germline values: CDR1 SQVTM, CDR2 ANQGSEA.

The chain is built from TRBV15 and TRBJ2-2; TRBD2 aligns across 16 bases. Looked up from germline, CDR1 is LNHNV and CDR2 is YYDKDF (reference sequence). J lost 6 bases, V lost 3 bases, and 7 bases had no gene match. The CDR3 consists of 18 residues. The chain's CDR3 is CATSRPGTSGRASGELFF. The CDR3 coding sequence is TGTGCCACCAGCAGGCCAGGGACTAGCGGGAGGGCCTCCGGGGAGCTGTTTTTT.

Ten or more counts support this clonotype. CDR3 bases: TGCAGTGCTAGAGTCCCCTTAGCGGCCACAGATACGCAGTATTTT. Protein sequence: CSARVPLAATDTQYF. The chain has TRBV20-1 and TRBJ2-3, with a tentative D call TRBD2 (6 bases). This CDR3 is built from 15 residues. Trimming took off 1 base at V and 2 bases at J, with 13 bases between the two ends. In germline, CDR1 is DFQATT, CDR2 SNEGSKA (reference sequence).

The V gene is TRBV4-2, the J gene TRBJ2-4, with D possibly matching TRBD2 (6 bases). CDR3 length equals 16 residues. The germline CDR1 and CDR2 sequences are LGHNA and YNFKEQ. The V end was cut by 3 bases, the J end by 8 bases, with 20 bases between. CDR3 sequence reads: CASSQLRESSSDIQYF. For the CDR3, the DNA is TGTGCCAGCAGCCAGCTTCGGGAGTCTAGCTCTGACATTCAGTACTTC.

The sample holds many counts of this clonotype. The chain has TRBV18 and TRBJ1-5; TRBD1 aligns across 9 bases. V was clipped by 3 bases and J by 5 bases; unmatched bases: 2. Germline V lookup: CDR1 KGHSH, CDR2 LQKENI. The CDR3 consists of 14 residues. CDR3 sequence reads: CASSPTGGDQPQHF. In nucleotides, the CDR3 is TGTGCCAGCTCACCGACAGGGGGGGATCAGCCCCAGCATTTT.

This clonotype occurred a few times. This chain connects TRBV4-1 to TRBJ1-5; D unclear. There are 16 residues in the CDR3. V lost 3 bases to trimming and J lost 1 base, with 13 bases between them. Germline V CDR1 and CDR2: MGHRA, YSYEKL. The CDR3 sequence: CASSHPDWASNQPQHF. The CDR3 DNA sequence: TGCGCCAGCAGCCACCCGGATTGGGCAAGCAATCAGCCCCAGCATTTT.

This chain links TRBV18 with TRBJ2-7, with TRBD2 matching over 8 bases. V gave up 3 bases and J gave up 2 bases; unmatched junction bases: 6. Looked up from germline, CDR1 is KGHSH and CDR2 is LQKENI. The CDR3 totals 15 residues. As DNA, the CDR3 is TGTGCCAGCTCACCGGGACTAGTTATGGCCTACGAGCAGTACTTC. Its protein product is CASSPGLVMAYEQYF.

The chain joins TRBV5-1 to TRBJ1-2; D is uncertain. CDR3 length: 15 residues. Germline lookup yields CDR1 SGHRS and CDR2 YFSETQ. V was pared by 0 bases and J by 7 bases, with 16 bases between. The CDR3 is CASSLVQNVAGGYTF. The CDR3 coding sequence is TGCGCCAGCAGCTTGGTCCAAAATGTGGCCGGTGGCTACACCTTC.

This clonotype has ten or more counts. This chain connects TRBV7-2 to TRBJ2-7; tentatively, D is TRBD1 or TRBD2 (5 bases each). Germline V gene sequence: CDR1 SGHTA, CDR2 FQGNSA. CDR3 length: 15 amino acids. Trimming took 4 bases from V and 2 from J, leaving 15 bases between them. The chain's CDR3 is CASSSGLGTTYEQYF. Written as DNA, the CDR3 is TGTGCCAGCAGCTCGGGTCTAGGGACGACCTACGAGCAGTACTTC. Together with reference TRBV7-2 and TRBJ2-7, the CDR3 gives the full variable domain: GAGVSQSPSNKVTEKGKDVELRCDPISGHTALYWYRQSLGQGLEFLIYFQGNSAPDKSGLPSDRFSAERTGGSVSTLTIQRTQQEDSAVYLCASSSGLGTTYEQYFGPGTRLTVT.

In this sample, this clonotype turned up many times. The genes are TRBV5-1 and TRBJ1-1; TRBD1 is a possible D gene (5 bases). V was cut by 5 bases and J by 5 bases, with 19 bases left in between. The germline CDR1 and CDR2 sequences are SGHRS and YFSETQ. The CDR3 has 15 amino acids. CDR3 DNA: TGCGCCAGCAGTTTCTCGGCAGGGCGATGGACTGAAGCTTTCTTT. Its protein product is CASSFSAGRWTEAFF.

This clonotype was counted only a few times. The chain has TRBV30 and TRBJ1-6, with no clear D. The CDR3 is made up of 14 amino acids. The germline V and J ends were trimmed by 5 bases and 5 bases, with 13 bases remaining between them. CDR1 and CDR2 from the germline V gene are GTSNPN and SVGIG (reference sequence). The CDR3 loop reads CAWGDGGNNSPLHF. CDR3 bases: TGTGCCTGGGGCGATGGAGGGAATAATTCACCCCTCCACTTT.

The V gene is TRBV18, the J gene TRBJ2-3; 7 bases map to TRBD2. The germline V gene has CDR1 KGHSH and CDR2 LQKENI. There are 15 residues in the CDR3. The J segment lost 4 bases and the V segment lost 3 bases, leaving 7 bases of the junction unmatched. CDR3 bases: TGTGCCAGCTCACCGGGACTAATCTCACCAGATACGCAGTATTTT. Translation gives CASSPGLISPDTQYF. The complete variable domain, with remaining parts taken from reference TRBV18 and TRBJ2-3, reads NAGVMQNPRHLVRRRGQEARLRCSPMKGHSHVYWYRQLPEEGLKFMVYLQKENIIDESGMPKERFSAEFPKEGPSILRIQQVVRGDSAAYFCASSPGLISPDTQYFGPGTRLTVL.

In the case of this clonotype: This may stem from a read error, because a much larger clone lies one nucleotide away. CDR3: CASSSTGESTVTQYF. DNA of the CDR3: TGCGCCAGCAGCTCGACAGGAGAAAGCACAGTTACGCAGTATTTT. This chain links TRBV5-1 with TRBJ2-3; tentative D call: TRBD1 (6 bases). The CDR3 loop spans 15 amino acids. The germline V gene encodes CDR1 SGHRS and CDR2 YFSETQ.

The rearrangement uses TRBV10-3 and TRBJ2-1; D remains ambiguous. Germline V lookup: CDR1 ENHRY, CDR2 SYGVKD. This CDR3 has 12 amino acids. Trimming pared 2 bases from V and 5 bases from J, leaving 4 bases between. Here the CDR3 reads CAISEPDNEQFF. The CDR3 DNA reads TGTGCCATCAGTGAGCCTGACAATGAGCAGTTCTTC.

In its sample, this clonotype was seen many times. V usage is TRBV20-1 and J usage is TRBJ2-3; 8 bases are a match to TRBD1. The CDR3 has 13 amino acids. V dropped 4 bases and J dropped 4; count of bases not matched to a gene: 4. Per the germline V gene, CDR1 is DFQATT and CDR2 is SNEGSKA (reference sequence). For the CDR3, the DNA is TGCAGTGCTATCCGGACAGGGTCAGATACGCAGTATTTT. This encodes CSAIRTGSDTQYF.

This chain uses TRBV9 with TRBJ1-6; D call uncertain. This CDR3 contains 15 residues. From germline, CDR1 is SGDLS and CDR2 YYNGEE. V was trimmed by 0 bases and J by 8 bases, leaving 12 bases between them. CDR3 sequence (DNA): TGTGCCAGCAGCGTAGGACTGGGAGCCGATTCACCCCTCCACTTT. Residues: CASSVGLGADSPLHF.

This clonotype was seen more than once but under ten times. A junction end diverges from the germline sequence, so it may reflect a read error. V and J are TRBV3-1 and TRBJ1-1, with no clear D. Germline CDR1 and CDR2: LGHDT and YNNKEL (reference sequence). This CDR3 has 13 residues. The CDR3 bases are TGTGCCAGCGGCCAAGATCGAGGGACTGAAGCTTTCTTT. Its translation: CASGQDRGTEAFF.

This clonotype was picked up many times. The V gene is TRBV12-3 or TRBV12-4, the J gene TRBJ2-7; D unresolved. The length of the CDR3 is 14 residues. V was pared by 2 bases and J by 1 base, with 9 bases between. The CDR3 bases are TGTGCCAGCAGTTTACAGGTGTTTTCCTACGAGCAGTACTTC. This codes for CASSLQVFSYEQYF.